Shown below are 16 T cell receptor beta chains from a single sample sequenced in a study of neurological immune-mediated disorders (dated by TCRdb to between 2018 and 2021). The library was made by 5' RACE. Sequenced using an Illumina HiSeq 2500. TCRdb reanalyzed the raw reads on its own, using fastp at Q25 for trimming and MiXCR for clone calling, and kept in-frame beta chains. One record per CDR3 amino acid sequence lists the most common genes and DNA. The table for this sample lists around 70,000 distinct CDR3 sequences; about 3% of them were counted only once. In total, the top ten clones hold more than 4% of the sample. Sequenced sample: PBMCs. Source of these receptors: a woman between 50 and 59 years old with multiple sclerosis.

This clonotype was recorded at least ten times. This chain connects TRBV6-2 or TRBV6-3 to TRBJ1-2; 9 positions match TRBD1. J gave up 8 bases and V 6 bases, and 7 bases lay outside the gene matches. The CDR3 spans 13 residues. CDR1 is MNHEY and CDR2 is SVGEGT in the germline V gene. In DNA, the CDR3 is TGTGCCAGCAGCCCGGACAGGGGACGCGGCTACACCTTC. It is translated as CASSPDRGRGYTF.

This clonotype was found many times. This chain uses TRBV7-2 with TRBJ2-2, with 7 bases aligning to TRBD1. Germline trimming cut 5 bases from V and 0 bases from J; bases unmatched to any gene: 12. Germline CDR1 SGHTA, CDR2 FQGNSA. This CDR3 spans 18 amino acids. The CDR3, as DNA: TGTGCCAGCAGCCTTTGGAGTCCGGGACAGTCGAACACCGGGGAGCTGTTTTTT. It translates to CASSLWSPGQSNTGELFF.

This clonotype came up many times. J is TRBJ2-1 and V is TRBV19, with 16 bases matching TRBD2. V was clipped by 7 bases and J by 4 bases; unmatched bases: 13. The CDR3 is 19 amino acids. Germline V gene lookup returns CDR1 LNHDA and CDR2 SQIVND (reference sequence). The CDR3 coding sequence is TGTGCCAGTACTTGGGGAGCGGGACTAGCGGGAGGGTCATACAATGAGCAGTTCTTC. Translated, it gives CASTWGAGLAGGSYNEQFF. The variable domain in full, completed from reference TRBV19 and TRBJ2-1, reads DGGITQSPKYLFRKEGQNVTLSCEQNLNHDAMYWYRQDPGQGLRLIYYSQIVNDFQKGDIAEGYSVSREKKESFPLTVTSAQKNPTAFYLCASTWGAGLAGGSYNEQFFGPGTRLTVL.

There are many counts of this clonotype. V usage is TRBV5-1 and J usage is TRBJ2-5; a possible D gene is TRBD2 (6 bases). V was pared by 2 bases and J by 4 bases, with 21 bases between. Germline CDR1 and CDR2: SGHRS and YFSETQ. This CDR3 contains 17 residues. The CDR3 coding sequence is TGCGCCAGCAGCTTTTATGTAGCGGAAGGCGTAGGAGAGACCCAGTACTTC. The encoded protein is CASSFYVAEGVGETQYF.

This clonotype occurred many times. The V gene is TRBV21-1, the J gene TRBJ1-6. TRBV21-1 constitutes a pseudogene. This CDR3 spans 12 amino acids. CDR3: CASSKSNSPLHF. The CDR3 DNA reads TGTGCCAGCAGCAAATCAAATTCACCCCTCCACTTT.

This clonotype was seen repeatedly, ten times or more. The rearrangement links TRBV6-5 to TRBJ2-5; D not resolved. Germline V gene sequence: CDR1 MNHEY, CDR2 SVGAGI. V lost 4 bases, J lost 4 bases, and 13 bases lay in between. This CDR3 region has 14 residues. CDR3 sequence reads: CASSLTTGGETQYF. The CDR3 region has the DNA TGTGCCAGCAGTTTAACCACTGGCGGAGAGACCCAGTACTTC.

This clonotype was seen at least ten times. J is TRBJ1-2 and V is TRBV10-3, with a tentative D call TRBD1 (6 bases). V gave up 11 bases and J gave up 4 bases, with 17 bases separating them. There are 13 residues in the CDR3. Germline assignment: CDR1 ENHRY and CDR2 SYGVKD. The CDR3 is CASIGGGGYGYTF. In nucleotides, the CDR3 is TGTGCCTCCATAGGGGGGGGAGGCTATGGCTACACCTTC.

This clonotype occurred many times. The chain joins TRBV28 to TRBJ1-6; weak D call: TRBD1 (6 bases). Trimming took off 5 bases at V and 10 bases at J, with 15 bases between the two ends. The CDR3 loop spans 14 amino acids. The germline gives CDR1 MDHEN, CDR2 SYDVKM. CDR3 region: CASSGGEIGSPLHF. Here the CDR3 DNA reads TGTGCCAGCAGTGGGGGCGAGATAGGATCACCCCTCCACTTT.

The sample holds many counts of this clonotype. The V and J genes are TRBV5-1 and TRBJ1-1; tentative D call: TRBD1 (5 bases). The CDR3 has 16 amino acids. With 4 bases removed from V and 0 bases from J, the gap between germline ends came to 16 bases. From germline, CDR1 is SGHRS and CDR2 YFSETQ. The CDR3 here is CASSPRGVSMNTEAFF. The CDR3 DNA follows: TGCGCCAGCAGCCCGCGGGGGGTATCCATGAACACTGAAGCTTTCTTT. Supplemented by reference TRBV5-1 and TRBJ1-1, the full variable domain reads KAGVTQTPRYLIKTRGQQVTLSCSPISGHRSVSWYQQTPGQGLQFLFEYFSETQRNKGNFPGRFSGRQFSNSRSEMNVSTLELGDSALYLCASSPRGVSMNTEAFFGQGTRLTVV.

This clonotype was recorded many times. This rearrangement joins TRBV5-1 to TRBJ2-3, with D perhaps TRBD1 (5 bases). CDR1 and CDR2 from the germline V gene are SGHRS and YFSETQ. The V end was cut by 0 bases, the J end by 0 bases, with 14 bases between. The CDR3 is made up of 17 amino acids. The CDR3 coding sequence is TGCGCCAGCAGCTTGGCCAGGGTTGGAGAAAGCACAGATACGCAGTATTTT. Residues: CASSLARVGESTDTQYF.

This clonotype appeared many times. This rearrangement joins TRBV4-1 to TRBJ2-2; D might be TRBD1 or TRBD2, each matching 5 bases. CDR3 length: 17 residues. The germline V gene encodes CDR1 MGHRA and CDR2 YSYEKL. V was pared by 4 bases and J by 2 bases, with 17 bases between. The CDR3 DNA sequence: TGCGCCAGCAGCCGTCCGGTCGGGACGGATAACACCGGGGAGCTGTTTTTT. Protein sequence: CASSRPVGTDNTGELFF.

This clonotype was seen many times. J is TRBJ2-7 and V is TRBV20-1, with 11 bases fitting TRBD1. With 5 bases clipped from V and 6 bases from J, the junction kept 9 bases outside the gene matches. The CDR3 spans 14 residues. Germline values: CDR1 DFQATT, CDR2 SNEGSKA (reference sequence). The CDR3 protein is CSAGVGQGAGEQYV. CDR3 coding DNA: TGCAGTGCTGGGGTTGGACAGGGGGCGGGCGAGCAGTACGTC.

This clonotype was detected ten times or more. This chain links TRBV20-1 with TRBJ2-5; D call uncertain. This CDR3 region has 12 residues. V was clipped by 3 bases and J by 5 bases, with 10 bases between them. The germline gives CDR1 DFQATT, CDR2 SNEGSKA (reference sequence). Written as DNA, the CDR3 is TGCAGTGCTAGCCCCATCATGGAGACCCAGTACTTC. It encodes CSASPIMETQYF.

This clonotype showed up just a few times. The chain recombines TRBV4-3 with TRBJ2-2; the match to TRBD1 covers 8 bases. This CDR3 contains 14 residues. The germline V gene encodes CDR1 LGHNA and CDR2 YSLEER. V was pared by 4 bases and J by 6 bases, with 4 bases of the junction left unmatched. CDR3 loop: CASSLGQVSGELFF. The CDR3 DNA sequence: TGCGCCAGCAGCCTGGGACAGGTGTCCGGGGAGCTGTTTTTT.

This clonotype has a count of ten or more. The J gene is TRBJ1-1, the V gene TRBV28, with a weak D call TRBD1 (5 bases). Germline loops: CDR1 MDHEN, CDR2 SYDVKM. The CDR3 contains 15 residues. Between the trimmed V and J ends, which lost 7 bases and 0 bases, there was a span of 15 bases. The CDR3 DNA follows: TGTGCCAGCATTTTCACAGGACCCATGAACACTGAAGCTTTCTTT. It translates to CASIFTGPMNTEAFF.

Ten or more counts support this clonotype. The V call is TRBV20-1, the J call TRBJ2-7, with D possibly TRBD1 on 6 matching bases. The CDR3 has 15 residues. The V end was cut by 0 bases, the J end by 4 bases, with 16 bases between. The V gene's germline CDR1 is DFQATT and CDR2 SNEGSKA (reference sequence). The CDR3 loop reads CSARDARTAQYEQYF. Here the CDR3 DNA reads TGCAGTGCTAGAGATGCGAGGACAGCTCAGTACGAGCAGTACTTC.